This entry features one T cell receptor (beta chain) sequence. The antigen is undetermined. The CDR3 totals 13 residues. Losses at the gene ends were 6 bases for V and 6 bases for J; bases not matched to a gene: 5. Germline V gene lookup returns CDR1 SNHLY and CDR2 FYNNEI. This sample was included in a study of beta chain features in type 1 diabetes. Study in general: Across every sample, 85 million to 120 million sorted cells were examined in total.

The entirety of the isolated RNA underwent reverse transcription, so expressed TCRB transcripts were sequenced. Libraries were prepared by immunoSEQ multiplex PCR; TCRdb keeps only in-frame clonotypes and omits some of them. The table records fewer than 45,000 clones, 64% of them present only once. Whole-study findings and limits: Patients' naive, central memory and regulatory TCRB repertoires appeared more alike than those of healthy donors. Insertion counts at VDJ junctions were lower in type 1 diabetes patients, who also showed more deletions there.

Every donor had blood drawn once into heparin, around 100 mL on average. The chain combines TRBV2 with TRBJ1-2, with TRBD1 matching 9 bases. Sequencing was performed on Tregs from blood. The receptor was derived from a woman between 25 and 40 years old in good health. DNA for the CDR3: TGTGCCAGCAGGGGACAGGGACTGAATGGCTACACCTTC. It translates to CASRGQGLNGYTF.